The entry below gives a single TCR beta chain sequence along with its context. Sequencing used immunoSEQ multiplex PCR; TCRdb keeps in-frame clones, though not all of them. The sample records fewer than 100,000 clones, approximately 95% being singletons. The data belong to a study of technical replicates of blood from a few donors. The J segment lost 3 bases and the V segment lost 3 bases, leaving 8 bases of the junction unmatched. The CDR3 is 15 amino acids. Looked up from germline, CDR1 is GTSNPN and CDR2 is SVGIG (reference sequence). V usage is TRBV30 and J usage is TRBJ2-5, with TRBD2 identical over 9 bases. Sample: T cells isolated from PBMCs. The clonotype originates from a human donor in good health. The CDR3 protein is CAWSPAQREEETQYF. CDR3 nucleotides: TGTGCCTGGAGCCCAGCCCAGCGGGAGGAAGAGACCCAGTACTTC.